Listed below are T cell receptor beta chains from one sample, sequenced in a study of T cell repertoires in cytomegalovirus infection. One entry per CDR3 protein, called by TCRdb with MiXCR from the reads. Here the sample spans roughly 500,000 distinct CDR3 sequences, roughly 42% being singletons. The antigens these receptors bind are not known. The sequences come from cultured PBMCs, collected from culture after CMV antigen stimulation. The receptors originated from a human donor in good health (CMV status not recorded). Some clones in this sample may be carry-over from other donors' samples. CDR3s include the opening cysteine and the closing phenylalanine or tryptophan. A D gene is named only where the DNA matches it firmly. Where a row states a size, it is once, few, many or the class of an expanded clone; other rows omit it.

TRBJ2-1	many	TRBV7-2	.	CASSFGAPSNEQFF	TGTGCCAGCAGCTTTGGGGCCCCTAGTAATGAGCAGTTCTTC
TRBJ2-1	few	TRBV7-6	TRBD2	CASSLGLAGVVGDNEQFF	TGTGCCAGCAGCCTCGGACTAGCGGGAGTTGTCGGGGACAATGAGCAGTTCTTC
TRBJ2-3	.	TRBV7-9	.	CASSLAAGRNTDTQYF	TGTGCCAGCAGCTTAGCCGCCGGCAGGAACACAGATACGCAGTATTTT
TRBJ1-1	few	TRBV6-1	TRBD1	CASSVGTANTEAFF	TGTGCCAGCAGTGTAGGGACAGCTAACACTGAAGCTTTCTTT
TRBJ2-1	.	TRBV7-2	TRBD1	CASSLGRDRGYEQFF	TGTGCCAGCAGCTTGGGTCGGGACAGGGGTTATGAGCAGTTCTTC
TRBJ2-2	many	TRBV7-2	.	CASSLRPNTGELFF	TGTGCCAGCAGCTTAAGGCCAAACACCGGGGAGCTGTTTTTT
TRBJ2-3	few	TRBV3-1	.	CASSQDSGDTQYF	TGTGCCAGCAGCCAAGATTCGGGAGATACGCAGTATTTT
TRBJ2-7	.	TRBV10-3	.	CAISEGLTYEQYF	TGTGCCATCAGTGAGGGTCTGACCTACGAGCAGTACTTC
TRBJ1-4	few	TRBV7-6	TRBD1	CASSRTGGFEKLFF	TGTGCCAGCAGCAGGACAGGGGGCTTTGAAAAACTGTTTTTT
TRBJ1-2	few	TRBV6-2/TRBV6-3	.	CASSEDSYYGYTF	TGTGCCAGCAGTGAAGACAGCTACTATGGCTACACCTTC
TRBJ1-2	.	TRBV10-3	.	CAISDIGSSMGSYGYTF	TGTGCCATCAGTGATATAGGGAGTTCGATGGGATCCTATGGCTACACCTTC
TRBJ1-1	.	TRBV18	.	CASSPPKYRSQRNTEAFF	TGTGCCAGCTCACCACCGAAGTATCGGTCACAGCGGAACACTGAAGCTTTCTTT
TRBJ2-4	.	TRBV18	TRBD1	CASSSPGTGVKNIQYF	TGTGCCAGCTCAAGCCCCGGGACAGGGGTCAAAAACATTCAGTACTTC
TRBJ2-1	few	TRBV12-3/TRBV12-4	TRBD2	CASRAGTSGGNEQFF	TGTGCCAGCAGGGCCGGGACTAGCGGGGGGAATGAGCAGTTCTTC
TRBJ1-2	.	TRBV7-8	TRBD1	CASGDRANYGYTF	TGTGCCAGCGGGGACAGGGCAAACTATGGCTACACCTTC
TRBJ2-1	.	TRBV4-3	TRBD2	CASSQDESGGPYNEQFF	TGCGCCAGCAGCCAAGATGAATCGGGAGGGCCATACAATGAGCAGTTCTTC
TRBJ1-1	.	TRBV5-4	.	CASSLGQVNTEAFF	TGTGCCAGCAGCTTGGGCCAAGTGAACACTGAAGCTTTCTTT
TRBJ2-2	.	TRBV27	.	CASRQLSTGELFF	TGTGCCAGCAGACAGCTTAGCACCGGGGAGCTGTTTTTT